This TCR beta chain came from a study of T cell changes during pregnancy in multiple sclerosis. Germline CDR1 MNHNS, CDR2 SASEGT. The CDR3 consists of 15 residues. Between the trimmed V and J ends, which lost 1 base and 4 bases, there was a span of 13 bases. Clones were sequenced by immunoSEQ multiplex PCR, and TCRdb holds only the in-frame ones, with some missing. In the table there are 30,000 to 35,000 clones, 90% of which are singletons. The rearrangement joins TRBV6-1 to TRBJ2-5; the D gene is possibly TRBD1 (5 bases). This sequence was found in a female donor with multiple sclerosis, enrolled in a pregnancy study. The source material was CD8+ T cells from peripheral blood mononuclear cells, sampled before pregnancy. CDR3 DNA sequence: TGTGCCAGCAGTGAAGACGCAGGGTGGGCAGAGACCCAGTACTTC. Amino acid sequence: CASSEDAGWAETQYF.